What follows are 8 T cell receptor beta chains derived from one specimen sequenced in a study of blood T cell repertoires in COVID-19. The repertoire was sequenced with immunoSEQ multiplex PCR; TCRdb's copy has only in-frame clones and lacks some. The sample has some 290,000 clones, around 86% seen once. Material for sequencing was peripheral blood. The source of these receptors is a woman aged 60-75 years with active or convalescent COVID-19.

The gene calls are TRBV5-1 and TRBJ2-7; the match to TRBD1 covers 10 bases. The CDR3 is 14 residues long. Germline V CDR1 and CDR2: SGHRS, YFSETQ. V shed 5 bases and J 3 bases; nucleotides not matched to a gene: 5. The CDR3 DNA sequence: TGCGCCAGCAGTCCGGGACAGGGGAACTACGAGCAGTACTTC. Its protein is CASSPGQGNYEQYF.

CDR3 sequence reads: CASSLQGLDPYNEQFF. CDR3 nucleotide sequence: TGTGCCAGCAGCTTGCAGGGGCTAGATCCCTACAATGAGCAGTTCTTC. The chain carries TRBV5-5 and TRBJ2-1, with D maybe TRBD1 (6 bases). Germline loops: CDR1 SGHKS, CDR2 YYEKEE (reference sequence). Trimming removed 1 base at V and 2 bases at J, with 13 bases between. This CDR3 is 16 amino acids long.

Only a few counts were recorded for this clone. The DNA of the CDR3 is TGTGCCAGCAGTTCCCTGACAGGGAACACTGAAGCTTTCTTT. Its translation is CASSSLTGNTEAFF. This chain uses TRBV2 with TRBJ1-1, with D perhaps TRBD1 (6 bases). Germline V CDR1 and CDR2: SNHLY, FYNNEI. The CDR3 sequence is 14 residues long. Trimming stripped 5 bases from V and 1 base from J, with 11 bases between.

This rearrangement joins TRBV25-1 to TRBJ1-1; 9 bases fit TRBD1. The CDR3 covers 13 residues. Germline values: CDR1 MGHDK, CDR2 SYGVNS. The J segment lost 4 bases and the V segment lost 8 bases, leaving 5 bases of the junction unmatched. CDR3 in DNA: TGTGCCAGCGAAGGACAGGGGAGCACTGAAGCTTTCTTT. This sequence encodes CASEGQGSTEAFF.

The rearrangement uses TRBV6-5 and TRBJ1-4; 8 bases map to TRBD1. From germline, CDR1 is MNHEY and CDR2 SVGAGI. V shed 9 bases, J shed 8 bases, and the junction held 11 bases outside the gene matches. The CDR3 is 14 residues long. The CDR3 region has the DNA TGTGCCAGTGGCCTTGGACAGGGAAAAGAAAAACTGTTTTTT. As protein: CASGLGQGKEKLFF.

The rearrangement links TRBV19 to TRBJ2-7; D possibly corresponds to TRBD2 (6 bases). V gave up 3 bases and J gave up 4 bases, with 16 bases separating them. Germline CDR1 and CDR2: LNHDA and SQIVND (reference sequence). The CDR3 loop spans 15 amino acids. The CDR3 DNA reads TGTGCCAGTAGTATTGGGGGGATCTCCCGTTACGAGCAGTACTTC. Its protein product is CASSIGGISRYEQYF.

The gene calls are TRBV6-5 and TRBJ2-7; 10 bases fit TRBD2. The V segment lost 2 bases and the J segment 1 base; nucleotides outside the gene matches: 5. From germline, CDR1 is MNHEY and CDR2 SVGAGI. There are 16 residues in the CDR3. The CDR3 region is CASSYGSSGGSYEQYF. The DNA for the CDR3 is TGTGCCAGCAGTTACGGGTCTAGCGGGGGATCCTACGAGCAGTACTTC.

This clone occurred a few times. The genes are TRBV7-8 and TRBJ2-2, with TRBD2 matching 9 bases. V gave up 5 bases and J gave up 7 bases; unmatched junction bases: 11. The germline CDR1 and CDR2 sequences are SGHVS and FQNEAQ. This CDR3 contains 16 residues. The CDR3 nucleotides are TGTGCCAGCAGCAAAAGCGGGGGGCACCCGGTCGGGGAGCTGTTTTTT. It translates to CASSKSGGHPVGELFF.